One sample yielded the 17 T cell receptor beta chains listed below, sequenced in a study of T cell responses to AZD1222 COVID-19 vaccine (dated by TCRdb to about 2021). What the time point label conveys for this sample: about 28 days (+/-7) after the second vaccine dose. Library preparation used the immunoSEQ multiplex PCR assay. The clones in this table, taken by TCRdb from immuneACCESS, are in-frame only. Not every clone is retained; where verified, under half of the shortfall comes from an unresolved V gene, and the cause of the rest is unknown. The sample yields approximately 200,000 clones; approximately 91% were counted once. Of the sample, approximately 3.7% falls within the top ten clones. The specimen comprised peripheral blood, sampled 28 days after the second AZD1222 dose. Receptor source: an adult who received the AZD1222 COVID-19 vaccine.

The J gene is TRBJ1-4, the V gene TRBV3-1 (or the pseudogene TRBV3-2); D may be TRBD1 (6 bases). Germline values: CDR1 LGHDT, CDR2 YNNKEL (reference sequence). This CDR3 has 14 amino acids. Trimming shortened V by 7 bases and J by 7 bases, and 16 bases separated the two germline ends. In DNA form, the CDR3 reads TGTGCCAGCACCGGGAGGGGGAGCGGTGAAAAACTGTTTTTT. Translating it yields CASTGRGSGEKLFF.

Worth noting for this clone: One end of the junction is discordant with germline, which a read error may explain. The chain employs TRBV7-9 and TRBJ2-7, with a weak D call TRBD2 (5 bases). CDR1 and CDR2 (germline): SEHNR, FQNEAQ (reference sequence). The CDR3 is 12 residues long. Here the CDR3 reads CASSLGLLNPDF. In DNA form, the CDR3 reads TGTGCCAGCAGCCTTGGACTGCTCAATCCGGACTTC. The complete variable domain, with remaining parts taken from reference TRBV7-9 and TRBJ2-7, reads DTGVSQNPRHKITKRGQNVTFRCDPISEHNRLYWYRQTLGQGPEFLTYFQNEAQLEKSRLLSDRFSAERPKGSFSTLEIQRTEQGDSAMYLCASSLGLLNPDFGPGTRLTVT.

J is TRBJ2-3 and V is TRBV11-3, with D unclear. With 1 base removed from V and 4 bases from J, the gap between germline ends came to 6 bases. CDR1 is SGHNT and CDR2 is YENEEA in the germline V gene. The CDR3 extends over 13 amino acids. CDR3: CASSLGPSDTQYF. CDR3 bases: TGTGCCAGCAGCTTAGGCCCCTCAGATACGCAGTATTTT.

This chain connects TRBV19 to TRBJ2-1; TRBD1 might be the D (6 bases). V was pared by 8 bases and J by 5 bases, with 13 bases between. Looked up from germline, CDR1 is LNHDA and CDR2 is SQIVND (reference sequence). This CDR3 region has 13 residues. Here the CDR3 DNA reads TGTGCCAGTTCGGGACACCTCAACAATGAGCAGTTCTTC. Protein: CASSGHLNNEQFF. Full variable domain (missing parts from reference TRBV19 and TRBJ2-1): DGGITQSPKYLFRKEGQNVTLSCEQNLNHDAMYWYRQDPGQGLRLIYYSQIVNDFQKGDIAEGYSVSREKKESFPLTVTSAQKNPTAFYLCASSGHLNNEQFFGPGTRLTVL.

The DNA for the CDR3 is TGCGCCAGCAGCCAAGATCCGTCAGGGCCCTATAGCAATCAGCCCCAGCATTTT. It translates to CASSQDPSGPYSNQPQHF. This chain connects TRBV4-1 to TRBJ1-5, with D perhaps matching TRBD1 (5 bases). Germline loops: CDR1 MGHRA, CDR2 YSYEKL. V lost 0 bases and J lost 0, with 15 bases in between. This CDR3 is 18 amino acids long.

The DNA for the CDR3 is TGTGCCAGCAGCTTAACAGGGTGGGGGAACACTGAAGCTTTCTTT. Translated, it gives CASSLTGWGNTEAFF. This rearrangement joins TRBV9 to TRBJ1-1; D may be TRBD1 (6 bases). This CDR3 has 15 amino acids. In germline, CDR1 is SGDLS, CDR2 YYNGEE. V gave up 4 bases and J gave up 1 base, with 14 bases separating them.

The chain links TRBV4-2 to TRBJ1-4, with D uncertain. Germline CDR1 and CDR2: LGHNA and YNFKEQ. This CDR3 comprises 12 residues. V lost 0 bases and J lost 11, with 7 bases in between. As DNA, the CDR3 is TGTGCCAGCAGCCAAGATTACAGCAAACTGTTTTTT. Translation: CASSQDYSKLFF.

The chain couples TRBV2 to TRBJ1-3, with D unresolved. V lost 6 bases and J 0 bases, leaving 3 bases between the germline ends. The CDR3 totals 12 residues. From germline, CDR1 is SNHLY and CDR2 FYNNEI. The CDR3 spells CASRVSGNTIYF. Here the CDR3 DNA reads TGTGCCAGCAGAGTCTCTGGAAACACCATATATTTT.

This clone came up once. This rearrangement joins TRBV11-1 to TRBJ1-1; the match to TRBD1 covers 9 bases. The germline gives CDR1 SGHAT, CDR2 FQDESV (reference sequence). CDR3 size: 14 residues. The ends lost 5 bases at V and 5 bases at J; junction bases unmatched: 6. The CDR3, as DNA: TGTGCCAGCAGCCTCTGGACAGGGGAGACTGAAGCTTTCTTT. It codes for CASSLWTGETEAFF.

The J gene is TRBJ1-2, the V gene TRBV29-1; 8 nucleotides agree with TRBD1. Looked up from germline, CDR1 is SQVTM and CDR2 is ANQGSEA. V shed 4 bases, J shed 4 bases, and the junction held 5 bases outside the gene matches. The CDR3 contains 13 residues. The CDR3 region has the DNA TGCAGCGTTGGGGGGACAGGAGTCTATGGCTACACCTTC. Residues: CSVGGTGVYGYTF. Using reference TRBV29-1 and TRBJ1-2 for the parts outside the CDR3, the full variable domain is SAVISQKPSRDICQRGTSLTIQCQVDSQVTMMFWYRQQPGQSLTLIATANQGSEATYESGFVIDKFPISRPNLTFSTLTVSNMSPEDSSIYLCSVGGTGVYGYTFGSGTRLTVV.

The chain's CDR3 is CASSLQPPGQGVRGAEAFF. For the CDR3, the DNA is TGTGCCAGCAGCCTGCAACCACCGGGACAGGGGGTCCGGGGCGCTGAAGCTTTCTTT. J is TRBJ1-1 and V is TRBV3-1 (or the pseudogene TRBV3-2); 11 bases match TRBD1. Germline V gene data show CDR1 as LGHDT and CDR2 as YNNKEL (reference sequence). The J segment lost 6 bases and the V segment lost 4 bases, leaving 19 bases of the junction unmatched. The CDR3 is made up of 19 amino acids.

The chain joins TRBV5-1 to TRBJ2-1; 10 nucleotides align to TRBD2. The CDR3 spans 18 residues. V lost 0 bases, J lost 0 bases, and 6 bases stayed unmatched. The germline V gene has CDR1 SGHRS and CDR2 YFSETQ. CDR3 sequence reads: CASSLDTSGMSSYNEQFF. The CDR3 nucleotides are TGCGCCAGCAGCTTGGATACTAGCGGGATGAGCTCCTACAATGAGCAGTTCTTC.

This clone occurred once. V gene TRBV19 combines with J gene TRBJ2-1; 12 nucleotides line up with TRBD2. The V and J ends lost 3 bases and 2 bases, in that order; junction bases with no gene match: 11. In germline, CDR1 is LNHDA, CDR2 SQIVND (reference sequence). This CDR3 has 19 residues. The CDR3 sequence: CASSITGLAGKRAYNEQFF. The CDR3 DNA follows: TGTGCCAGTAGTATCACTGGACTAGCGGGAAAACGGGCCTACAATGAGCAGTTCTTC.

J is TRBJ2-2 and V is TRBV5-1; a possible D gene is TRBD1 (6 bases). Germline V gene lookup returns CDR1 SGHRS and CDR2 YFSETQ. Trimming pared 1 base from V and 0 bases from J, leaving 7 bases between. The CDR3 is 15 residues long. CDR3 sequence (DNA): TGCGCCAGCAGCTTGCAGGGGCCGAACACCGGGGAGCTGTTTTTT. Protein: CASSLQGPNTGELFF.

The CDR3 sequence is CASSSPRRTSGRATPYNEQFF. CDR3 DNA: TGTGCCAGCAGTTCCCCCCGCCGGACTAGCGGGAGGGCCACGCCCTACAATGAGCAGTTCTTC. The V gene is TRBV28, the J gene TRBJ2-1; 15 nucleotides line up with TRBD2. J lost 2 bases, V lost 4 bases, and 15 bases had no gene match. This CDR3 is built from 21 residues. CDR1 is MDHEN, CDR2 SYDVKM, per germline. The full variable domain, its missing parts supplied by reference TRBV28 and TRBJ2-1, is DVKVTQSSRYLVKRTGEKVFLECVQDMDHENMFWYRQDPGLGLRLIYFSYDVKMKEKGDIPEGYSVSREKKERFSLILESASTNQTSMYLCASSSPRRTSGRATPYNEQFFGPGTRLTVL.

CDR3 loop: CASSFQRRNTGELFF. Written as DNA, the CDR3 is TGTGCCAGTAGTTTCCAGCGGAGGAACACCGGGGAGCTGTTTTTT. The chain uses TRBV19 and TRBJ2-2, with TRBD2 as a possible D gene (5 bases). Germline CDR1 reads LNHDA; CDR2 reads SQIVND (reference sequence). V lost 5 bases, J lost 1 base, and 11 bases lay in between. This CDR3 has 15 residues.

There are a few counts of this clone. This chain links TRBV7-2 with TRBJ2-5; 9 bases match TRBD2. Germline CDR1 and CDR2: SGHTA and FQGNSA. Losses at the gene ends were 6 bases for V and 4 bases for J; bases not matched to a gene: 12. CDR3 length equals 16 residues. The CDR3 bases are TGTGCCAGCAGAAACTGGGCGGGAGGGGGCCCAGAGACCCAGTACTTC. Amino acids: CASRNWAGGGPETQYF.